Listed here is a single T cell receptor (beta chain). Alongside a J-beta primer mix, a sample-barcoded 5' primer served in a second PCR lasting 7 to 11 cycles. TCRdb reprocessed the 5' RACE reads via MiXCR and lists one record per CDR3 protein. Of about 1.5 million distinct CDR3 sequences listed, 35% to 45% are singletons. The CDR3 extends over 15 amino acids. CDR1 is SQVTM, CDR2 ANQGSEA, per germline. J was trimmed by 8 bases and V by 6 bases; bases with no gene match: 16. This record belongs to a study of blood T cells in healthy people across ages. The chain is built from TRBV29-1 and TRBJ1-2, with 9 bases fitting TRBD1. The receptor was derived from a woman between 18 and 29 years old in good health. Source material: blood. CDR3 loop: CSVQPRPGQGNGYTF. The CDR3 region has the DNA TGCAGCGTACAACCTCGACCGGGACAGGGAAACGGCTACACCTTC.